The following is a T cell receptor (beta chain) sequence with its context. The data were taken from a study of blood T cell repertoires in COVID-19. Profiled with immunoSEQ multiplex PCR; TCRdb holds only in-frame clones, not every one. The profile shows 300,000 to 350,000 clones, about 92% of them singletons. This TCR derives from a woman aged 60-70 years with COVID-19, enrolled during active disease. Sample: peripheral blood.

This chain's CDR3 is CAIRKQGPHSYEQYF. CDR3 in DNA: TGTGCCATCAGAAAACAGGGCCCACACTCCTACGAGCAGTACTTC. The J gene is TRBJ2-7, the V gene TRBV10-3; D possibly corresponds to TRBD1 (6 bases). The CDR3 consists of 15 residues. Germline V lookup: CDR1 ENHRY, CDR2 SYGVKD. V was shortened by 6 bases and J by 0 bases, with 15 bases between the two germline ends.